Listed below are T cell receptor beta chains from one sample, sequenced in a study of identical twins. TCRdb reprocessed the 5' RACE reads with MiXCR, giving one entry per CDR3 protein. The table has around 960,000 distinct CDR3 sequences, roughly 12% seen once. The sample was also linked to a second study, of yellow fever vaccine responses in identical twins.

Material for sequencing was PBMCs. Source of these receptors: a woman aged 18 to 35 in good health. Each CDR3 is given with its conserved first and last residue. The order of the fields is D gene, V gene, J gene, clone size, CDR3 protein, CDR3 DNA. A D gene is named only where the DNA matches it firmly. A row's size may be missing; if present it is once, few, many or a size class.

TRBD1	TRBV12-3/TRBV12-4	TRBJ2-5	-	CASKETGGLETQYF	TGTGCCAGCAAAGAGACAGGGGGTTTAGAGACCCAGTACTTC
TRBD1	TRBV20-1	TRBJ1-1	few	CSARESDRGSELVVTEAFF	TGCAGTGCTAGAGAATCGGACAGGGGGTCAGAATTGGTGGTCACTGAAGCTTTCTTT
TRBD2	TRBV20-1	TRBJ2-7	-	CSARDAASGSYEQYF	TGCAGTGCTAGAGATGCGGCTAGCGGATCGTACGAGCAGTACTTC
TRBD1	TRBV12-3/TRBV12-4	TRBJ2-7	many	CASSSPGQGVYEQYF	TGTGCCAGCAGTTCCCCGGGACAGGGGGTCTACGAGCAGTACTTC
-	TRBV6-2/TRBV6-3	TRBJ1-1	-	CASSRGVRNTEAFF	TGTGCCAGCAGCCGCGGGGTAAGGAACACTGAAGCTTTCTTT
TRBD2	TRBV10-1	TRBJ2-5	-	CASSEERTSGGGETQYF	TGCGCCAGCAGTGAGGAAAGGACTAGCGGGGGAGGAGAGACCCAGTACTTC
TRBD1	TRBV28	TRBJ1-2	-	CASSPPQGAINYGYTF	TGTGCCAGCAGCCCCCCCCAGGGGGCTATTAACTATGGCTACACCTTC
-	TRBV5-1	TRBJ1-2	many	CASSPEIGVDYGYTF	TGCGCCAGCAGCCCCGAGATAGGAGTGGACTATGGCTACACCTTC
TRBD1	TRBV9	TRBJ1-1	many	CASSVGSGTGPVNTEAFF	TGTGCCAGCAGCGTAGGGTCGGGGACAGGGCCTGTGAACACTGAAGCTTTCTTT
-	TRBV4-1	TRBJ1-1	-	CASSQAAGTNTEAFF	TGCGCCAGCAGCCAAGCCGCAGGGACGAACACTGAAGCTTTCTTT
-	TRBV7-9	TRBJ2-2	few	CASSPTGGPVTGELFF	TGTGCCAGCAGCCCTACTGGAGGGCCCGTAACCGGGGAGCTGTTTTTT
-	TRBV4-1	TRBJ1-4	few	CASSQTGLLNEKLFF	TGCGCCAGCAGCCAAACAGGGCTCCTTAATGAAAAACTGTTTTTT
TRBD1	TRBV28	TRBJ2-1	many	CASRYRDSQLSEQFF	TGTGCCAGCAGGTACCGGGACAGTCAATTATCCGAGCAGTTCTTC
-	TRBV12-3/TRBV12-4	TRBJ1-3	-	CASSLGRAAGNTIYF	TGTGCCAGCAGTTTAGGGAGGGCGGCTGGAAACACCATATATTTT
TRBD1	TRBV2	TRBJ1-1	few	CASSDRETGGTEAFF	TGTGCCAGCAGTGACAGAGAGACAGGGGGCACTGAAGCTTTCTTT
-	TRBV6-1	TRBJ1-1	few	CASSRPLTARDEAFF	TGTGCCAGCAGCCGACCTCTGACAGCCAGAGATGAAGCTTTCTTT
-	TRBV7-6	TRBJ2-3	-	CASSLSSRGTDTQYF	TGTGCCAGCAGCTTATCGTCTAGGGGCACAGATACGCAGTATTTT
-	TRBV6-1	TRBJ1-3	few	CASIGTHGNTIYF	TGTGCCAGCATTGGGACTCACGGAAACACCATATATTTT
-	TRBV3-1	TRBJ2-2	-	CASSQGAGLSTGELFF	TGTGCCAGCAGCCAAGGTGCAGGGCTCAGCACCGGGGAGCTGTTTTTT
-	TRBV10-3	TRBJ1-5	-	CAISESRDNQPQHF	TGTGCCATCAGTGAGTCAAGGGACAATCAGCCCCAGCATTTT
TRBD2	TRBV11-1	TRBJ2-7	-	CASSQTSGTSGIYREQYF	TGTGCCAGCAGCCAGACCAGCGGGACTAGCGGGATTTATAGGGAGCAGTACTTC
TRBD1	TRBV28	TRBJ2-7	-	CASQRRDRVIDEQYF	TGTGCCAGCCAACGAAGGGACAGGGTCATTGACGAGCAGTACTTC
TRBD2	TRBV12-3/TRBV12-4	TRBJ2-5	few	CASSSGLAGMWETQYF	TGTGCCAGCAGTTCCGGACTAGCAGGGATGTGGGAGACCCAGTACTTC
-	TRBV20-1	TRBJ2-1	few	CSARPDRGGSHEQFF	TGCAGTGCTAGACCAGACCGAGGAGGATCCCATGAGCAGTTCTTC
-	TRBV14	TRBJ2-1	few	CASSPYPGQGYNEQFF	TGTGCCAGCAGCCCATACCCGGGACAAGGCTACAATGAGCAGTTCTTC
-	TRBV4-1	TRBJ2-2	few	CASSQDRRDGELFF	TGCGCCAGCAGCCAAGATCGCCGGGACGGGGAGCTGTTTTTT
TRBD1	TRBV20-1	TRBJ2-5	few	CSATSGTGETQYF	TGCAGTGCTACCTCAGGGACAGGGGAAACCCAGTACTTC
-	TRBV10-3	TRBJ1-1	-	CAISESLQTEAFF	TGTGCCATCAGTGAGTCGCTACAGACTGAAGCTTTCTTT
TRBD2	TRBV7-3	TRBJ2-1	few	CASSPNPATREGHEQFF	TGTGCCAGCAGCCCCAACCCCGCTACGCGGGAGGGCCATGAGCAGTTCTTC
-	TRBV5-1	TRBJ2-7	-	CASSLGGLSSEQYF	TGCGCCAGCAGCTTGGGGGGGCTCAGTAGCGAGCAGTACTTC
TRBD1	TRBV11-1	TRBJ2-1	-	CASSSIDRVSSNYNEQFF	TGTGCCAGCAGCTCAATCGACAGGGTCTCATCCAACTACAATGAGCAGTTCTTC
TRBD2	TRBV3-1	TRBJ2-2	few	CASSGPPRRGETTGELFF	TGTGCCAGCAGCGGACCGCCGAGGCGGGGGGAGACCACCGGGGAGCTGTTTTTT
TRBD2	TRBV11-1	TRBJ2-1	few	CASSGGLAGGLSYNEQFF	TGTGCCAGCAGCGGGGGGCTAGCGGGAGGCCTTTCCTACAATGAGCAGTTCTTC
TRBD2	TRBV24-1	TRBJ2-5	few	CATSDLGGGQETQYF	TGTGCCACCAGTGATTTGGGCGGGGGGCAGGAGACCCAGTACTTC
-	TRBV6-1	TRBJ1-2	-	CASSEGGTGPYGYTF	TGTGCCAGCAGTGAGGGTGGGACCGGGCCGTATGGCTACACCTTC
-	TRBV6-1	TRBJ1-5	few	CASSPQQNSNQPQHF	TGTGCCAGCAGTCCTCAGCAGAATAGCAATCAGCCCCAGCATTTT
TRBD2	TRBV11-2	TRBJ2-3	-	CASSLRVAGVTDTQYF	TGTGCCAGCAGCTTAAGGGTAGCGGGGGTCACAGATACGCAGTATTTT
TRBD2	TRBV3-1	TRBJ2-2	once	CASSQVAGGLFFVTGELFF	TGTGCCAGCAGCCAAGTAGCGGGGGGGCTTTTTTTCGTCACCGGGGAGCTGTTTTTT
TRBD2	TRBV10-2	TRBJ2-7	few	CASSTGTSAYEQYF	TGCGCCAGCAGCACCGGGACTAGTGCCTACGAGCAGTACTTC
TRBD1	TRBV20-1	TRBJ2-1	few	CSARRTGSGEQFF	TGCAGTGCTAGAAGGACAGGGAGTGGGGAGCAGTTCTTC
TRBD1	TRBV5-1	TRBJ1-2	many	CASSLGTGTAGYTF	TGCGCCAGCAGCTTGGGGACAGGGACCGCTGGCTACACCTTC
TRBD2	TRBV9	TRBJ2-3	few	CASSPTSGGRDTQYF	TGTGCCAGCAGCCCGACTAGCGGGGGGAGGGATACGCAGTATTTT
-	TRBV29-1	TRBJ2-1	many	CSVEGARSGYNEQFF	TGCAGCGTTGAAGGGGCCAGGAGTGGCTACAATGAGCAGTTCTTC
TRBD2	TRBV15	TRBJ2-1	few	CATSRRVAGGPRDEQFF	TGTGCCACCAGCAGAAGGGTAGCGGGAGGGCCAAGGGATGAGCAGTTCTTC
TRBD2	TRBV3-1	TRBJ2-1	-	CASSRQLAGGYNEQFF	TGTGCCAGCAGCAGACAACTAGCGGGGGGTTACAATGAGCAGTTCTTC
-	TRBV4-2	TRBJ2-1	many	CASSQHVGGYNEQFF	TGTGCCAGCAGCCAGCACGTCGGGGGATACAATGAGCAGTTCTTC
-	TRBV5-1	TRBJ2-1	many	CASSGVGGGHEQFF	TGCGCCAGCAGTGGGGTTGGGGGAGGCCATGAGCAGTTCTTC
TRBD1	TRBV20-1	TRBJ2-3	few	CSAREDRAPDTQYF	TGCAGTGCTAGAGAAGACAGGGCGCCAGATACGCAGTATTTT
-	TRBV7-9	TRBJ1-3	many	CASSLAGGSGNTIYF	TGTGCCAGCAGCTTAGCTGGGGGCTCTGGAAACACCATATATTTT
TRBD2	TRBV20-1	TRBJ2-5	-	CSARDTSGQETQYF	TGCAGTGCTAGGGATACTAGCGGACAAGAGACCCAGTACTTC
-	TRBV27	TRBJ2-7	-	CASSLSSEGSYEQYF	TGTGCCAGCAGTTTATCTAGCGAGGGCTCCTACGAGCAGTACTTC